This T cell receptor beta chain emerged from a study of identical twins. Findings of the study overall: Beta out-of-frame sequences showed weaker excess twin sharing.

Between the trimmed V and J ends, which lost 4 bases and 3 bases, there was a span of 10 bases. Germline V gives CDR1 SGHRS, CDR2 YFSETQ. The length of the CDR3 is 13 residues. TCRdb fed the 5' RACE reads into MiXCR, producing one record per CDR3 protein. The data contain roughly 250,000 distinct CDR3 sequences, 11% to 15% of them singletons. All donors comprised healthy Caucasians. This clonotype was recorded a few times. As yet, its antigen is unknown. This TCR came from a woman aged 18-30 years in good health. Sequenced material: memory (CD45RO+) T cells sorted from blood. This rearrangement joins TRBV5-1 to TRBJ1-2; TRBD1 is a possible D gene (6 bases). DNA for the CDR3: TGCGCCAGCAGCCCAGGGGATGACTATGGCTACACCTTC. Protein sequence: CASSPGDDYGYTF.